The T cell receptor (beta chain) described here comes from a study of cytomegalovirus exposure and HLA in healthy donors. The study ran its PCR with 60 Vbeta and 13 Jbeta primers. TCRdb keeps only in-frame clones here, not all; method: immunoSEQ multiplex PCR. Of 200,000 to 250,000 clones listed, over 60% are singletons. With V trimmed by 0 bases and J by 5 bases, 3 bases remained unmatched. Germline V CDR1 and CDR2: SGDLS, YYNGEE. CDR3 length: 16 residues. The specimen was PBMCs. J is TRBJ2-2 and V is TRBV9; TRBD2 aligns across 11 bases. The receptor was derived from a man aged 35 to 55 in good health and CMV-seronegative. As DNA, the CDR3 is TGTGCCAGCAGCGTAGGACTAGCGGGGATAACCGGGGAGCTGTTTTTT. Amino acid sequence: CASSVGLAGITGELFF. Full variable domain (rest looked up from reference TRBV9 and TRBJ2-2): DSGVTQTPKHLITATGQRVTLRCSPRSGDLSVYWYQQSLDQGLQFLIQYYNGEERAKGNILERFSAQQFPDLHSELNLSSLELGDSALYFCASSVGLAGITGELFFGEGSRLTVL.